The following is a T cell receptor beta chain sequence with its context. Original processing notes: Amplifying reference gene primers gave estimates of nucleated cell counts. Libraries were prepared by immunoSEQ multiplex PCR; TCRdb keeps only in-frame clonotypes and omits some of them. The V and J calls and clone size come from that table; D and trimming were worked out from the DNA. The data show about 330,000 clones, approximately 85% seen once. The CDR3 contains 13 residues. After removal of 4 bases from V and 2 bases from J, the junction contained 5 bases not matched to a gene. Germline values: CDR1 SQVTM, CDR2 ANQGSEA. The data were taken from a study of blood T cell repertoires in COVID-19. Study details: The samples span acute and convalescent COVID-19 from the United States, Italy and Spain. T cells, B-cell-depleted T cells, or PBMCs supplied cDNA or gDNA.

Sequencing was performed on peripheral blood. The rearrangement links TRBV29-1 to TRBJ2-7, with TRBD2 matching 7 bases. The clonotype was recovered from a human donor in a cohort sampled during active COVID-19. The CDR3 DNA is TGCAGCGTTGGGGAGGGTTTGCCCTACGAGCAGTACTTC. Its protein is CSVGEGLPYEQYF.